This TCR beta chain emerged from a study of shared T cell receptors in the human thymus. The CDR3 runs 19 residues. Per germline, CDR1 GTSNPN and CDR2 SVGIG (reference sequence). TCRdb keeps only in-frame clones here, not all; method: immunoSEQ multiplex PCR. The top ten hold about 0.0098% of the sample, which has 650,000 to 950,000 clones, over 75% seen once. This sample was shared with a second study, whose subject was human thymus T cells. As that report states: The thymus was resected at corrective cardiac surgery. There appeared to be biased usage of V and J genes in thymic and blood repertoires.

The chain carries TRBV30 and TRBJ2-5, with 8 bases fitting TRBD1. Matching the DNA end better, TRBJ2-7 makes the J call doubtful. This clonotype was obtained from a girl under three years old with a congenital heart defect. Sequences were obtained from thymocytes. Here the CDR3 reads CAWSAPRTGTILLSYEQYF. CDR3 nucleotides: TGTGCCTGGAGTGCCCCCCGGACAGGGACGATACTTTTATCCTACGAGCAGTACTTC.